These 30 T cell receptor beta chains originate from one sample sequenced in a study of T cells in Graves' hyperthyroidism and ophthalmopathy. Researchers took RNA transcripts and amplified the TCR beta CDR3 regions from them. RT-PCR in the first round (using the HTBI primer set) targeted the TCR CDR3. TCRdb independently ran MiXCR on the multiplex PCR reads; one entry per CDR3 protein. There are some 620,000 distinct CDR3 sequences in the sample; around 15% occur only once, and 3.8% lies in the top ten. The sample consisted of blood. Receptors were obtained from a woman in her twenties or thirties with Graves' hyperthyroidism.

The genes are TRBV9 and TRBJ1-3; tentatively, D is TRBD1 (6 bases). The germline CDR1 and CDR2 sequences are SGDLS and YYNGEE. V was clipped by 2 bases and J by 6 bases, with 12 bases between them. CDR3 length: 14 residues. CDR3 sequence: CASSVTGYENTIYF. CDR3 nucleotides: TGTGCCAGCAGCGTCACAGGGTACGAAAACACCATATATTTT.

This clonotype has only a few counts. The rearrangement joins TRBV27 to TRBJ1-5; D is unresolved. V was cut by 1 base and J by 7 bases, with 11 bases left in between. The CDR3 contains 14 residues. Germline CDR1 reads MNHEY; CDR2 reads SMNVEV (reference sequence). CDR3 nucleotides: TGTGCCAGCAGTTTATTCGGCGGGAGGCAGCCCCAGCATTTT. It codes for CASSLFGGRQPQHF.

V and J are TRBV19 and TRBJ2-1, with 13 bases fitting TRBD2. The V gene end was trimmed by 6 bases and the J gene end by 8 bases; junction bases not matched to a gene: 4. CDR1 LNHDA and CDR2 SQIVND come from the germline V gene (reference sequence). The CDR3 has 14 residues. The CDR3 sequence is CASSWTSGSDEQFF. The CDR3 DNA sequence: TGTGCCAGTAGCTGGACTAGCGGGAGTGATGAGCAGTTCTTC.

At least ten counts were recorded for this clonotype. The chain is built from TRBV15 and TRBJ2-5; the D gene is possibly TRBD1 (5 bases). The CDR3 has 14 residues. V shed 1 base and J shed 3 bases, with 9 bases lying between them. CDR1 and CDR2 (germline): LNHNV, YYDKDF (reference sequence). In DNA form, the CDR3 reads TGTGCCACCAGCAGAGGTCCGGACAAAGAGACCCAGTACTTC. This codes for CATSRGPDKETQYF.

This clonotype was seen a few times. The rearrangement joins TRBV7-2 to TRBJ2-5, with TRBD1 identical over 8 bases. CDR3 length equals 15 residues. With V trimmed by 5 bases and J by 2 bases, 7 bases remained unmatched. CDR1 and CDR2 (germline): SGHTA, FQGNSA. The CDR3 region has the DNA TGTGCCAGCAGCCCGACGGGACAGGAACAAGAGACCCAGTACTTC. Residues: CASSPTGQEQETQYF.

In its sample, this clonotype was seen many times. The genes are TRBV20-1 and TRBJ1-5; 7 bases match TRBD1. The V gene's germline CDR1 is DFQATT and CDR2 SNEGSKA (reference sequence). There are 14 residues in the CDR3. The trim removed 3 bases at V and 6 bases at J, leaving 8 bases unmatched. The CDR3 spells CSASQGGAGQPQHF. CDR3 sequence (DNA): TGCAGTGCTAGCCAGGGGGGGGCGGGTCAGCCCCAGCATTTT.

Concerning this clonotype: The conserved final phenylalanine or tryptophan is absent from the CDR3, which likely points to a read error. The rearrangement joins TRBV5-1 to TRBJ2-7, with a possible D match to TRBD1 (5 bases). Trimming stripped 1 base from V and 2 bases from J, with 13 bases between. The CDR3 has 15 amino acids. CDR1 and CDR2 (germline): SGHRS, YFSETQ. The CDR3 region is CASSLSPGPTYEQYS. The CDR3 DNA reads TGCGCCAGCAGCTTGTCGCCAGGGCCTACCTACGAGCAGTACTCC.

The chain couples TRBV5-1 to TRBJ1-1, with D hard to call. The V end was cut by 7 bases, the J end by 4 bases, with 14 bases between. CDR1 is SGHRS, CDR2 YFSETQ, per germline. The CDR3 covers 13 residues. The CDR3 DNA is TGCGCCAGCCTACTGGAGCCGGGCACTGAAGCTTTCTTT. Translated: CASLLEPGTEAFF.

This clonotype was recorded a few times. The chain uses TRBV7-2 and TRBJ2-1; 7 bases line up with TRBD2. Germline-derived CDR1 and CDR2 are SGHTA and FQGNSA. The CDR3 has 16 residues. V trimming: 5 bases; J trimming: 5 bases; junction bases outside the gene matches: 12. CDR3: CASSVPGRRGNNEQFF. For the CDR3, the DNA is TGTGCCAGCAGCGTACCCGGGAGGCGGGGTAACAATGAGCAGTTCTTC.

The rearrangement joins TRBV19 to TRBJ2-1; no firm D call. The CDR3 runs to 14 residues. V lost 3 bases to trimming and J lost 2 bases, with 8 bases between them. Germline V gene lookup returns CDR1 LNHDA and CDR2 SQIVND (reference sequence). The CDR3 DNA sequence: TGTGCCAGTAGTATTGGCTCTACCTACAATGAGCAGTTCTTC. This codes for CASSIGSTYNEQFF.

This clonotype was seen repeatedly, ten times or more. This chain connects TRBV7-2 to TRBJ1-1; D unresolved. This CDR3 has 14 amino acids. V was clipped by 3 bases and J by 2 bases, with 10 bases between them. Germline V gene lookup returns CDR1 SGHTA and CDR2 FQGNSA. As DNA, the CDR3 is TGTGCCAGCAGCTTCGACCCTTCAAACACTGAAGCTTTCTTT. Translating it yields CASSFDPSNTEAFF.

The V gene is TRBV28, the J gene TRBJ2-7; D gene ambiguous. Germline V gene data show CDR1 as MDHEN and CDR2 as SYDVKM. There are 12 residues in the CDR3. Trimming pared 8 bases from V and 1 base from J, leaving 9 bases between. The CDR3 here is CASCRDSYEQYF. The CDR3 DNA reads TGTGCCAGCTGTCGAGATTCCTACGAGCAGTACTTC.

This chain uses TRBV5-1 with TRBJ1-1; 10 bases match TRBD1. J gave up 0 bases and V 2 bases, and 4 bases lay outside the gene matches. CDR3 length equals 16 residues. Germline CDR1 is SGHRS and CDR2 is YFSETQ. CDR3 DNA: TGCGCCAGCAGCTTCGACAGGGGGCGCGTGAACACTGAAGCTTTCTTT. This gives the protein CASSFDRGRVNTEAFF.

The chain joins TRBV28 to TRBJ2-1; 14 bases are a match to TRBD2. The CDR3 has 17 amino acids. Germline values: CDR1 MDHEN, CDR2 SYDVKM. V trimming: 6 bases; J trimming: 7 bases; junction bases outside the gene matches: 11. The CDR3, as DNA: TGTGCCAGCAGCCGTATCCCGGGACTAGCGGGAGCGAATGAGCAGTTCTTC. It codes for CASSRIPGLAGANEQFF.

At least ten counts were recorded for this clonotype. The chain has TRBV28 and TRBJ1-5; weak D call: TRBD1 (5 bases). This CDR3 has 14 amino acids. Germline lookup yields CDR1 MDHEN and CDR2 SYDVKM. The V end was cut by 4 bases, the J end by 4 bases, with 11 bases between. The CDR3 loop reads CASSSPTENQPQHF. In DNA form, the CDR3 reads TGTGCCAGCAGTTCTCCGACAGAGAATCAGCCCCAGCATTTT.

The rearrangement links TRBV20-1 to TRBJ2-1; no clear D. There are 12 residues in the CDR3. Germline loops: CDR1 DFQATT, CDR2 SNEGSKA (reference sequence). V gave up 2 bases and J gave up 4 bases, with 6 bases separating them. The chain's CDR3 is CSARLRYNEQFF. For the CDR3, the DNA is TGCAGTGCTAGATTGAGATACAATGAGCAGTTCTTC.

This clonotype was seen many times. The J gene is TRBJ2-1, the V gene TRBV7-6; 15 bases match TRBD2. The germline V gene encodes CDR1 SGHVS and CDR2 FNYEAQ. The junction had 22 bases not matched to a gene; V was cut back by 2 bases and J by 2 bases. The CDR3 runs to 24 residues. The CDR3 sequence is CASSLFPPYGDSGTSGRTYNEQFF. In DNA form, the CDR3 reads TGTGCCAGCAGCTTATTCCCCCCCTACGGAGATTCCGGGACTAGCGGGAGGACCTACAATGAGCAGTTCTTC.

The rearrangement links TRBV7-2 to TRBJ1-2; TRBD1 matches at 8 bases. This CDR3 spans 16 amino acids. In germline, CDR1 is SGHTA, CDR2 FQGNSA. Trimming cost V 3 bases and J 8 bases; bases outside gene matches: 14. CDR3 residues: CASSFSGTGGGEGYTF. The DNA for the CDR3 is TGTGCCAGCAGCTTTTCCGGGACAGGAGGAGGGGAAGGCTACACCTTC.

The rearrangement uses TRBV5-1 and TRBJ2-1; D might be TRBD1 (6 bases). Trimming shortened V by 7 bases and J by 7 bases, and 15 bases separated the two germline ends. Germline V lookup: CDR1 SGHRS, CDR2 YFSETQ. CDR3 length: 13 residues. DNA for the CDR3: TGCGCCAGCGCCCTACAGGGTAGGAATGAGCAGTTCTTC. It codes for CASALQGRNEQFF.

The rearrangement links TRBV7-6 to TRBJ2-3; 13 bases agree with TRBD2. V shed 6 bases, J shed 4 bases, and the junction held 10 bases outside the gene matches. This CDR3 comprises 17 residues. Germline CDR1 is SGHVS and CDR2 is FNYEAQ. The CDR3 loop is CASSPWTSGSSADTQYF. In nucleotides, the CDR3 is TGTGCCAGCAGTCCCTGGACTAGCGGGAGTTCAGCAGATACGCAGTATTTT.

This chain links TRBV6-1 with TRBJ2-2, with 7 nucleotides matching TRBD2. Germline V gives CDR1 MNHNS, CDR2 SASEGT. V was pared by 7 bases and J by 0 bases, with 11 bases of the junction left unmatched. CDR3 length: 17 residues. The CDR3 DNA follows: TGTGCCAGCAAGGGGCTAGCGGACCACCCGAACACCGGGGAGCTGTTTTTT. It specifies CASKGLADHPNTGELFF.

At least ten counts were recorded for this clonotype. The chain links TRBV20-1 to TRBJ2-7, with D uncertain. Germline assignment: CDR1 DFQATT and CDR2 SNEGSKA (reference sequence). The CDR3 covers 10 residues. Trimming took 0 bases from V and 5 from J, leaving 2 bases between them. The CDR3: CSARENEQYF. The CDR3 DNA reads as TGCAGTGCTAGAGAGAACGAGCAGTACTTC.

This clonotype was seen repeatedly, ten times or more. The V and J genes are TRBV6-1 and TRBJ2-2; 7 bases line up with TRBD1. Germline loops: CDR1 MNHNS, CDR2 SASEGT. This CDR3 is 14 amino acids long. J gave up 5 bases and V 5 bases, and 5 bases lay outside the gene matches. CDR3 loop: CASSLPTGTGELFF. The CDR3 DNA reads TGTGCCAGCAGTCTCCCGACAGGGACCGGGGAGCTGTTTTTT.

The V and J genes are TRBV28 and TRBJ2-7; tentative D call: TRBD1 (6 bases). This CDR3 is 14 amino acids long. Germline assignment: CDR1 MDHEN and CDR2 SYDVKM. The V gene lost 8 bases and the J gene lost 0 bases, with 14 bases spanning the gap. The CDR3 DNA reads TGTGCCAGCGGGTCCTACAGGGTCTCCTACGAGCAGTACTTC. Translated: CASGSYRVSYEQYF. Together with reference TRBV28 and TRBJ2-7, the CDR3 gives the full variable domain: DVKVTQSSRYLVKRTGEKVFLECVQDMDHENMFWYRQDPGLGLRLIYFSYDVKMKEKGDIPEGYSVSREKKERFSLILESASTNQTSMYLCASGSYRVSYEQYFGPGTRLTVT.

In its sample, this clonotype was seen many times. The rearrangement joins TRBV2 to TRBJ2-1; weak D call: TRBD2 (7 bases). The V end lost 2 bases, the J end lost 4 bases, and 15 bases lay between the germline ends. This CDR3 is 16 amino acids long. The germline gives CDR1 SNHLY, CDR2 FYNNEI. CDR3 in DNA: TGTGCCAGCAGTGAACTCCGGGGGGCCCTTTACAATGAGCAGTTCTTC. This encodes CASSELRGALYNEQFF.

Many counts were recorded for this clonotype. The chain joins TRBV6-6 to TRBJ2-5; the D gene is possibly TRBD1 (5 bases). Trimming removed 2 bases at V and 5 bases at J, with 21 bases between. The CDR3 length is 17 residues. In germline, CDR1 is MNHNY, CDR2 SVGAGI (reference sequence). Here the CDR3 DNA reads TGTGCCAGCAGTTACGGCGCGGAGTTAAGGGGAACGGAGACCCAGTACTTC. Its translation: CASSYGAELRGTETQYF.

The CDR3 DNA reads as TGTGCCAGCAGCTTAAGGCTTCAGAGTAATTCACCCCTCCACTTT. Translated, it gives CASSLRLQSNSPLHF. The chain joins TRBV7-8 to TRBJ1-6, with D unresolved. The CDR3 length is 15 residues. The germline V gene has CDR1 SGHVS and CDR2 FQNEAQ. V lost 2 bases and J lost 6, with 11 bases in between.

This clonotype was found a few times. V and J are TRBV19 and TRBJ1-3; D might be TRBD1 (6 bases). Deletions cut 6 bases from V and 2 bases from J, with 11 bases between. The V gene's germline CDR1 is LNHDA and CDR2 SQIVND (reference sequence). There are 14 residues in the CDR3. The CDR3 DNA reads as TGTGCCAGTAGCGACAGGAACGCTGGAAACACCATATATTTT. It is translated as CASSDRNAGNTIYF.

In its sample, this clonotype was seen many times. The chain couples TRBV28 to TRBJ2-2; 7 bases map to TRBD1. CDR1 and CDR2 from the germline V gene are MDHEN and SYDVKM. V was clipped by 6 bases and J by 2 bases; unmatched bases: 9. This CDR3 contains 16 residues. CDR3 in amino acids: CASRMQQGRNTGELFF. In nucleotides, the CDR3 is TGTGCCAGCAGAATGCAACAGGGGCGAAACACCGGGGAGCTGTTTTTT.

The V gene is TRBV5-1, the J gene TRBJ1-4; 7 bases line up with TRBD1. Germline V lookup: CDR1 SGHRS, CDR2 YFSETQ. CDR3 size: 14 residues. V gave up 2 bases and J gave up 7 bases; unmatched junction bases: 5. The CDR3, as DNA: TGCGCCAGCAGCTTACAGGGGAACCCTGAAAAACTGTTTTTT. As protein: CASSLQGNPEKLFF.